This record covers a single T cell receptor (beta chain). A J-beta primer mix and a sample-barcoded 5' primer were used in a second PCR of about 6 to 12 cycles. TCRdb reprocessed the 5' RACE reads with MiXCR, giving one entry per CDR3 protein. This table holds 1.2 million to 1.5 million distinct CDR3 sequences, 42% found once. The data stem from a study of blood T cells in healthy people across ages. This CDR3 contains 14 residues. V gave up 3 bases and J gave up 2 bases, with 11 bases separating them. Germline CDR1 is SGHAT and CDR2 is FQNNGV. Sequenced material: blood. This rearrangement joins TRBV11-2 to TRBJ2-7; D tentatively fits TRBD1 or TRBD2 (5 bases each). The clonotype comes from a woman aged 18-35 years in good health. The CDR3 coding sequence is TGTGCCAGCAGCTTGGGGGATTTAACCTACGAGCAGTACTTC. Amino acid sequence: CASSLGDLTYEQYF.